One and the same sample provided the 27 T cell receptor beta chains below, sequenced in a study of technical replicates of blood from a handful of donors. Using immunoSEQ multiplex PCR, the repertoire was profiled, and TCRdb retains in-frame clones only, with some absent. The data contain tens of thousands of clones, roughly 95% of them singletons. Sequencing was carried out using T cells isolated from PBMCs. The receptor source for this set is a human donor in good health.

This chain uses TRBV5-4 with TRBJ2-2; TRBD2 agrees at 13 bases. Per the germline V gene, CDR1 is SGHNT and CDR2 is YYREEE (reference sequence). This CDR3 spans 18 amino acids. Trimming removed 4 bases from V and 2 bases from J; junction bases left unmatched: 8. CDR3 loop: CASSPGLAGPINTGELFF. CDR3 coding DNA: TGTGCCAGCAGCCCGGGACTAGCGGGGCCGATTAACACCGGGGAGCTGTTTTTT.

Written as DNA, the CDR3 is TGCAGCGTTGAAGGGCCGGGACAGATGAACACCGGGGAGCTGTTTTTT. It yields the protein CSVEGPGQMNTGELFF. V is TRBV29-1 and J is TRBJ2-2; 7 bases agree with TRBD1. Germline V gene sequence: CDR1 SQVTM, CDR2 ANQGSEA. The CDR3 runs 16 residues. After removal of 1 base from V and 1 base from J, the junction contained 6 bases not matched to a gene.

The chain links TRBV29-1 to TRBJ1-6; TRBD1 might be the D (6 bases). The CDR3 consists of 15 residues. The germline CDR1 and CDR2 sequences are SQVTM and ANQGSEA. V gave up 5 bases and J gave up 10 bases, with 21 bases separating them. CDR3 loop: CSVSSGTTLNSPLHF. DNA of the CDR3: TGCAGCGTTAGCTCCGGGACAACCCTTAACTCACCCCTCCACTTT.

The J gene is TRBJ1-5, the V gene TRBV15, with TRBD1 matching over 9 bases. Germline CDR1 reads LNHNV; CDR2 reads YYDKDF (reference sequence). V trimming: 0 bases; J trimming: 4 bases; junction bases outside the gene matches: 10. The CDR3 covers 18 residues. In DNA form, the CDR3 reads TGTGCCACCAGCAGAGATGCCATGGGACAGGGTAGGAATCAGCCCCAGCATTTT. This codes for CATSRDAMGQGRNQPQHF. Supplemented by reference TRBV15 and TRBJ1-5, the full variable domain reads DAMVIQNPRYQVTQFGKPVTLSCSQTLNHNVMYWYQQKSSQAPKLLFHYYDKDFNNEADTPDNFQSRRPNTSFCFLDIRSPGLGDTAMYLCATSRDAMGQGRNQPQHFGDGTRLSIL.

The gene calls are TRBV19 and TRBJ1-1; 7 nucleotides match TRBD1. J gave up 0 bases and V 0 bases, and 4 bases lay outside the gene matches. The CDR3 is 16 residues long. Germline V gives CDR1 LNHDA, CDR2 SQIVND (reference sequence). The CDR3 spells CASSIEGGLMNTEAFF. In DNA form, the CDR3 reads TGTGCCAGTAGTATAGAAGGGGGCCTGATGAACACTGAAGCTTTCTTT.

The rearrangement uses TRBV5-1 and TRBJ2-5; 7 bases fit TRBD1. The CDR3 totals 14 residues. Per the germline V gene, CDR1 is SGHRS and CDR2 is YFSETQ. The V and J ends lost 4 bases and 5 bases, in that order; junction bases with no gene match: 8. CDR3 sequence reads: CASSPVTGEETQYF. CDR3 DNA: TGCGCCAGCAGCCCGGTTACAGGGGAGGAGACCCAGTACTTC.

The chain couples TRBV6-1 to TRBJ2-7; 8 bases match TRBD1. This CDR3 has 11 residues. V shed 11 bases and J 3 bases; nucleotides not matched to a gene: 3. CDR1 MNHNS and CDR2 SASEGT come from the germline V gene. This CDR3 reads CAGTGFYEQYF. The CDR3 DNA reads TGTGCCGGGACAGGATTCTACGAGCAGTACTTC.

The rearrangement joins TRBV12-5 to TRBJ1-1; D unresolved. The CDR3 consists of 11 residues. With 3 bases removed from V and 6 bases from J, the gap between germline ends came to 5 bases. Germline loops: CDR1 LGHNT, CDR2 FRNRAP. The CDR3 sequence is CASGFGAEAFF. CDR3 bases: TGTGCTAGTGGTTTCGGGGCTGAAGCTTTCTTT. The full variable domain, rest sourced from reference TRBV12-5 and TRBJ1-1, is DARVTQTPRHKVTEMGQEVTMRCQPILGHNTVFWYRQTMMQGLELLAYFRNRAPLDDSGMPKDRFSAEMPDATLATLKIQPSEPRDSAVYFCASGFGAEAFFGQGTRLTVV.

The chain recombines TRBV10-2 with TRBJ2-1, with TRBD2 matching 7 bases. CDR3 length equals 15 residues. Germline V gene lookup returns CDR1 WSHSY and CDR2 SAAADI. Trimming took 5 bases from V and 0 from J; bases not matched to a gene: 4. The CDR3 here is CASSSPGGSYNEQFF. The CDR3 nucleotides read TGCGCCAGCAGTTCTCCGGGGGGCTCCTACAATGAGCAGTTCTTC.

The chain couples TRBV27 to TRBJ2-3; TRBD2 matches 13 bases. CDR3 length: 14 amino acids. Per germline, CDR1 MNHEY and CDR2 SMNVEV (reference sequence). The V segment lost 6 bases and the J segment 6 bases; nucleotides outside the gene matches: 3. The CDR3 region is CASSGLAGADTQYF. In nucleotides, the CDR3 is TGTGCCAGCAGCGGACTAGCGGGAGCCGATACGCAGTATTTT.

The rearrangement links TRBV6-6 to TRBJ2-2; tentatively, D is TRBD1 (5 bases). This CDR3 has 16 amino acids. V shed 8 bases and J shed 0 bases, with 16 bases lying between them. Germline CDR1 MNHNY, CDR2 SVGAGI (reference sequence). CDR3 DNA sequence: TGTGCCAGCGTAGGGGCGACCCCGGCGAACACCGGGGAGCTGTTTTTT. Translation: CASVGATPANTGELFF.

The chain is built from TRBV5-1 and TRBJ2-3; the D gene is possibly TRBD2 (5 bases). The V end lost 2 bases, the J end lost 2 bases, and 12 bases lay between the germline ends. The CDR3 covers 15 residues. Germline V gives CDR1 SGHRS, CDR2 YFSETQ. The CDR3 DNA sequence: TGCGCCAGCAGCTTTTCGGGGATCAACACAGATACGCAGTATTTT. Translation: CASSFSGINTDTQYF.

This clone was observed once. This chain connects TRBV7-9 to TRBJ2-3, with 10 positions matching TRBD2. This CDR3 is built from 17 residues. Trimming cost V 4 bases and J 2 bases; bases outside gene matches: 9. Germline lookup yields CDR1 SEHNR and CDR2 FQNEAQ (reference sequence). Here the CDR3 DNA reads TGTGCCAGCAGCTCGCCGACTAGCGGGTCCCACACAGATACGCAGTATTTT. This translates into CASSSPTSGSHTDTQYF.

This clone was seen a single time. This chain links TRBV10-1 with TRBJ2-1; 7 positions match TRBD1. CDR1 WNHNN and CDR2 SYGVQD come from the germline V gene (reference sequence). The CDR3 consists of 15 residues. With V trimmed by 5 bases and J by 2 bases, 6 bases remained unmatched. In nucleotides, the CDR3 is TGCGCCAGCAGTCCGACAGGGACCACCTACAATGAGCAGTTCTTC. Amino acids: CASSPTGTTYNEQFF.

This chain joins TRBV28 and TRBJ2-7; 10 positions match TRBD2. This CDR3 spans 14 amino acids. J lost 2 bases, V lost 6 bases, and 4 bases had no gene match. Germline V gene data show CDR1 as MDHEN and CDR2 as SYDVKM. The chain's CDR3 is CASRRTSGAYEQYF. DNA of the CDR3: TGTGCCAGCAGAAGGACTAGCGGAGCCTACGAGCAGTACTTC. Filled out from reference TRBV28 and TRBJ2-7, the complete variable domain reads DVKVTQSSRYLVKRTGEKVFLECVQDMDHENMFWYRQDPGLGLRLIYFSYDVKMKEKGDIPEGYSVSREKKERFSLILESASTNQTSMYLCASRRTSGAYEQYFGPGTRLTVT.

The chain joins TRBV6-1 to TRBJ2-7; a possible D gene is TRBD2 (6 bases). In germline, CDR1 is MNHNS, CDR2 SASEGT. Between the trimmed V and J ends, which lost 4 bases and 0 bases, there was a span of 10 bases. The CDR3 is 14 residues long. In DNA form, the CDR3 reads TGTGCCAGCAGTGGGAGGGACGGCTCCTACGAGCAGTACTTC. Its protein is CASSGRDGSYEQYF.

The rearrangement links TRBV16 to TRBJ2-6; TRBD1 is a possible D gene (6 bases). The germline V gene encodes CDR1 KGHSY and CDR2 FQNENV. The V and J ends lost 0 bases and 1 base respectively, with 13 bases between them. CDR3 size: 18 residues. The CDR3 region has the DNA TGTGCCAGCAGCCAATCGATAATAGACAGGTCTGGGGCCAACGTCCTGACTTTC. As protein: CASSQSIIDRSGANVLTF. Full variable domain (outside the CDR3, taken from reference TRBV16 and TRBJ2-6): GEEVAQTPKHLVRGEGQKAKLYCAPIKGHSYVFWYQQVLKNEFKFLISFQNENVFDETGMPKERFSAKCLPNSPCSLEIQATKLEDSAVYFCASSQSIIDRSGANVLTFGAGSRLTVL.

The V call is TRBV6-1, the J call TRBJ1-3; maybe TRBD1 (5 bases). CDR3 length equals 16 residues. CDR1 MNHNS and CDR2 SASEGT come from the germline V gene. Trimming cost V 2 bases and J 0 bases, with 11 bases left between them. CDR3 nucleotides: TGTGCCAGCAGTGAACTCAGGGTCACCTCTGGAAACACCATATATTTT. Protein product: CASSELRVTSGNTIYF.

The gene calls are TRBV18 and TRBJ2-7; possible D gene TRBD1, 6 bases. The CDR3 sequence is 13 residues long. Trimming took 0 bases from V and 4 from J, leaving 7 bases between them. Germline assignment: CDR1 KGHSH and CDR2 LQKENI. This CDR3 is CASSPPRGYEQYF. The CDR3 coding sequence is TGTGCCAGCTCACCACCGAGGGGGTACGAGCAGTACTTC.

The V and J genes are TRBV27 and TRBJ1-5; 8 bases align to TRBD1. The V gene's germline CDR1 is MNHEY and CDR2 SMNVEV (reference sequence). This CDR3 is built from 17 residues. With 5 bases clipped from V and 4 bases from J, the junction kept 13 bases outside the gene matches. The CDR3 nucleotides read TGTGCCAGCAGTAGGGCAGGGGGCGCGTTATCAAATCAGCCCCAGCATTTT. It is translated as CASSRAGGALSNQPQHF.

The rearrangement joins TRBV27 to TRBJ1-2; the D gene is possibly TRBD1 (6 bases). Germline values: CDR1 MNHEY, CDR2 SMNVEV (reference sequence). Trimming took off 6 bases at V and 10 bases at J, with 21 bases between the two ends. This CDR3 spans 14 amino acids. CDR3 nucleotides: TGTGCCAGCAGCCAGGCACAGGGAGATGGGGCCTACACCTTC. Its protein product is CASSQAQGDGAYTF.

This chain joins TRBV5-1 and TRBJ2-1, with 12 bases matching TRBD2. The CDR3 has 13 residues. Per germline, CDR1 SGHRS and CDR2 YFSETQ. V gave up 2 bases and J gave up 14 bases; unmatched junction bases: 5. CDR3: CASSLTSSGREFF. The CDR3 nucleotides are TGCGCCAGCAGCTTAACGTCTAGCGGGAGGGAGTTCTTC.

The chain joins TRBV4-1 to TRBJ2-1; D not certain. Per germline, CDR1 MGHRA and CDR2 YSYEKL. CDR3 length: 14 amino acids. The germline V and J ends were trimmed by 7 bases and 5 bases, with 15 bases remaining between them. This CDR3 reads CASTTFSENNEQFF. The CDR3 DNA reads as TGCGCCAGCACCACCTTTTCAGAAAACAATGAGCAGTTCTTC.

A single count supports this clone. The V call is TRBV2, the J call TRBJ1-4; D not certain. This CDR3 is built from 14 residues. V was trimmed by 10 bases and J by 5 bases, leaving 17 bases between them. Germline V gene data show CDR1 as SNHLY and CDR2 as FYNNEI. CDR3 DNA sequence: TGTGCCACGACCCGGAGTCCCCTAAATGAAAAACTGTTTTTT. This sequence encodes CATTRSPLNEKLFF.

V gene TRBV28 combines with J gene TRBJ1-2; D is perhaps TRBD1 (6 bases). The CDR3 has 15 residues. Trimming cost V 2 bases and J 7 bases, with 17 bases left between them. The germline V gene encodes CDR1 MDHEN and CDR2 SYDVKM. The CDR3 region is CASSLDQGSALGYTF. The CDR3 DNA reads TGTGCCAGCAGTTTAGATCAGGGGTCAGCACTTGGCTACACCTTC.

The chain employs TRBV5-1 and TRBJ2-2; 8 bases are a match to TRBD1. V shed 3 bases and J 2 bases; nucleotides not matched to a gene: 6. Germline loops: CDR1 SGHRS, CDR2 YFSETQ. CDR3 length equals 16 residues. This CDR3 reads CASSSTGTGNTGELFF. In DNA form, the CDR3 reads TGCGCCAGCAGCTCCACCGGGACAGGAAACACCGGGGAGCTGTTTTTT.

The J gene is TRBJ1-1, the V gene TRBV4-1, with a tentative D call TRBD1 (6 bases). The CDR3 runs 16 residues. V lost 0 bases to trimming and J lost 0 bases, with 11 bases between them. CDR1 is MGHRA, CDR2 YSYEKL, per germline. In DNA, the CDR3 is TGCGCCAGCAGCCAAGATCCAGGGGTGATGAACACTGAAGCTTTCTTT. Encoded protein: CASSQDPGVMNTEAFF.